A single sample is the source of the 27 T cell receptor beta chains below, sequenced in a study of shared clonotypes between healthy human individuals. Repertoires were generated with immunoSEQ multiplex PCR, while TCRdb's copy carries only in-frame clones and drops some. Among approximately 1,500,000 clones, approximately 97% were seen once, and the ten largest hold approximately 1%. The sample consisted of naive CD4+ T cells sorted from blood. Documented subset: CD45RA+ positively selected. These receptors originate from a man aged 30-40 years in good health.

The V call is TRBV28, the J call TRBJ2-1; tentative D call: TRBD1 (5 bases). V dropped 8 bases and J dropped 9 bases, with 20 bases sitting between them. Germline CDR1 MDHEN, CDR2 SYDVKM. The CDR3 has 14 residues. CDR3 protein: CASGDSTQLREQFF. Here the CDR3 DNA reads TGTGCCAGCGGAGACAGCACTCAATTACGTGAGCAGTTCTTC. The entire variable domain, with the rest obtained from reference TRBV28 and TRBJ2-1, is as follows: DVKVTQSSRYLVKRTGEKVFLECVQDMDHENMFWYRQDPGLGLRLIYFSYDVKMKEKGDIPEGYSVSREKKERFSLILESASTNQTSMYLCASGDSTQLREQFFGPGTRLTVL.

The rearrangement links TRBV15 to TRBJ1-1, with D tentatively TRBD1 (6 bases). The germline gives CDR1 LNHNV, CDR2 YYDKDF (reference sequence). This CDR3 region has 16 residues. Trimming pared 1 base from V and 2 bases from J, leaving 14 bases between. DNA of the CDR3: TGTGCCACCAGCAGAGTGAGTCAGGGGCGAAACACTGAAGCTTTCTTT. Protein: CATSRVSQGRNTEAFF.

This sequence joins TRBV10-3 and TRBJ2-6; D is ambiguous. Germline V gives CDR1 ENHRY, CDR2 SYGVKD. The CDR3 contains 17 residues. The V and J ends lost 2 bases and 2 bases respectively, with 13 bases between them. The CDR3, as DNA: TGTGCCATCAGTGAGGCACAGATAACAACTGGGGCCAACGTCCTGACTTTC. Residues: CAISEAQITTGANVLTF.

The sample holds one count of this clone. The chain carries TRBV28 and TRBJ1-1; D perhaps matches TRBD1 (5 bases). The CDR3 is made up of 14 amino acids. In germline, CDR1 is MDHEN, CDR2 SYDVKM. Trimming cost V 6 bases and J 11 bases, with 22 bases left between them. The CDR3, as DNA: TGTGCCAGCAGCTATACCGGGACGGTGTCTCGTGCTTTCTTT. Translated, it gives CASSYTGTVSRAFF.

The CDR3 sequence is CASSSPTGDEQYF. As DNA, the CDR3 is TGTGCCAGCAGCTCACCAACGGGAGACGAGCAGTACTTC. The chain recombines TRBV5-4 with TRBJ2-7; a weak D match, TRBD2 (6 bases). Trimming took 3 bases from V and 5 from J, leaving 12 bases between them. Germline V lookup: CDR1 SGHNT, CDR2 YYREEE (reference sequence). CDR3 size: 13 residues.

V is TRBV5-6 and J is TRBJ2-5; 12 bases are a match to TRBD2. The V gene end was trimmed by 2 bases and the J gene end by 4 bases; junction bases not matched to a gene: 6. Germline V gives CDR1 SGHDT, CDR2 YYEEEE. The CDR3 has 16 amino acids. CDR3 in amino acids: CASSFRLAGGPETQYF. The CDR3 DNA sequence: TGTGCCAGCAGCTTTAGGCTAGCGGGAGGGCCAGAGACCCAGTACTTC.

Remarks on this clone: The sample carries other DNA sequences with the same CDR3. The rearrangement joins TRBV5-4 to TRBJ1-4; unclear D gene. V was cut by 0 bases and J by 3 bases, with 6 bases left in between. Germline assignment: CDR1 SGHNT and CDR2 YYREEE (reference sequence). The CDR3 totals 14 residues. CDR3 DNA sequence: TGTGCCAGCAGCTTGGACGGGTCTAATGAAAAACTGTTTTTT. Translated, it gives CASSLDGSNEKLFF.

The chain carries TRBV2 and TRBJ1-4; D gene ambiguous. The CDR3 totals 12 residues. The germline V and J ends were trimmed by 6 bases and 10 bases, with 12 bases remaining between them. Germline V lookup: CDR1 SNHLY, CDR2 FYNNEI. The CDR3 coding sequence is TGTGCCAGCAGCATCACACTGGGAAAACTGTTTTTT. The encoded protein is CASSITLGKLFF.

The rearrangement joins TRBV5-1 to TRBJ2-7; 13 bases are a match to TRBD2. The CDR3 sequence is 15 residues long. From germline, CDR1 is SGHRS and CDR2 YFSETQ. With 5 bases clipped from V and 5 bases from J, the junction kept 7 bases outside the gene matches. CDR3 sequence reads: CASSSAGTSGNEQYF. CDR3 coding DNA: TGCGCCAGCAGTTCTGCCGGGACTAGCGGGAACGAGCAGTACTTC.

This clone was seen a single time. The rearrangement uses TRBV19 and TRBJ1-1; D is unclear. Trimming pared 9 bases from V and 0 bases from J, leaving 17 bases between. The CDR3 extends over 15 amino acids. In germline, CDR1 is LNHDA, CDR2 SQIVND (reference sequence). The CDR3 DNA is TGTGCCAGCCTGTCAGGCACAACTTTGAACACTGAAGCTTTCTTT. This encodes CASLSGTTLNTEAFF.

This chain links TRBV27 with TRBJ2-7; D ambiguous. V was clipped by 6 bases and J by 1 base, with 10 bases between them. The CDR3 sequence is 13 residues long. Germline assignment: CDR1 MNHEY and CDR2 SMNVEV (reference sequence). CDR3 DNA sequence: TGTGCCAGCAGCGGCAGTCCTTCCTACGAGCAGTACTTC. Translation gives CASSGSPSYEQYF.

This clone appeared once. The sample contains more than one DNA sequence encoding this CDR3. The CDR3: CASRSSTDTQYF. As DNA, the CDR3 is TGTGCCAGCAGGAGTAGCACAGATACGCAGTATTTT. The chain couples TRBV28 to TRBJ2-3; D unclear. V shed 6 bases and J shed 0 bases, with 4 bases lying between them. Germline values: CDR1 MDHEN, CDR2 SYDVKM. The CDR3 runs 12 residues. The full variable domain, completed using reference TRBV28 and TRBJ2-3, is DVKVTQSSRYLVKRTGEKVFLECVQDMDHENMFWYRQDPGLGLRLIYFSYDVKMKEKGDIPEGYSVSREKKERFSLILESASTNQTSMYLCASRSSTDTQYFGPGTRLTVL.

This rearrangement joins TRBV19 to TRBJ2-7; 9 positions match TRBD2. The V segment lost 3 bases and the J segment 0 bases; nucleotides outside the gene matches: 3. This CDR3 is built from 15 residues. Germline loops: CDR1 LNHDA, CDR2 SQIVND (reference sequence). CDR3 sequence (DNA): TGTGCCAGTAGTATGAGCGGGAGGTTCTCCTACGAGCAGTACTTC. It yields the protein CASSMSGRFSYEQYF.

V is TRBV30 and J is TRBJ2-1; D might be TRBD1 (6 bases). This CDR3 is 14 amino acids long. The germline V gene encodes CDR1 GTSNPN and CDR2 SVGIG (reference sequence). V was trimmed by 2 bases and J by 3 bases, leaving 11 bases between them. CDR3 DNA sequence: TGTGCCTGGAGTAGAACCAGGGGCTACAATGAGCAGTTCTTC. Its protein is CAWSRTRGYNEQFF. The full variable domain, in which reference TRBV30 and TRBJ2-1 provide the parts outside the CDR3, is SQTIHQWPATLVQPVGSPLSLECTVEGTSNPNLYWYRQAAGRGLQLLFYSVGIGQISSEVPQNLSASRPQDRQFILSSKKLLLSDSGFYLCAWSRTRGYNEQFFGPGTRLTVL.

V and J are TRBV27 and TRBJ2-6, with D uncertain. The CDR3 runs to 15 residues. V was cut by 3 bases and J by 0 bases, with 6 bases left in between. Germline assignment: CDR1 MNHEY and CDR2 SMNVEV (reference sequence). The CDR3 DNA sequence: TGTGCCAGCAGTTTTTGGAGCTCTGGGGCCAACGTCCTGACTTTC. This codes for CASSFWSSGANVLTF.

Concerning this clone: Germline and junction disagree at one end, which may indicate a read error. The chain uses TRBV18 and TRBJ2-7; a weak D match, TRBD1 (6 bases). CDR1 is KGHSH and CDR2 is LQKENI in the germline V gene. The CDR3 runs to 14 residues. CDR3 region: CASSPNRADVERYF. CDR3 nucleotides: TGTGCCAGCTCACCAAACAGGGCTGATGTCGAGCGGTACTTC.

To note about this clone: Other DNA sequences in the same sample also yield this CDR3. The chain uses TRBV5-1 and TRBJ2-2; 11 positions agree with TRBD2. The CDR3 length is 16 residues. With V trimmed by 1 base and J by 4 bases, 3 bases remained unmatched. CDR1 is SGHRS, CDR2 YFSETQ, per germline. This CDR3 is CASSLTLAGGTGELFF. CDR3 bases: TGCGCCAGCAGCTTGACGCTAGCGGGAGGCACCGGGGAGCTGTTTTTT. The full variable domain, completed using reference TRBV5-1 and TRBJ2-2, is KAGVTQTPRYLIKTRGQQVTLSCSPISGHRSVSWYQQTPGQGLQFLFEYFSETQRNKGNFPGRFSGRQFSNSRSEMNVSTLELGDSALYLCASSLTLAGGTGELFFGEGSRLTVL.

The CDR3 nucleotides are TGTGCCAGCAGCTTCTCGGGACGCGGGAGGTATAATGAGCAGTTCTTC. Protein: CASSFSGRGRYNEQFF. The chain recombines TRBV11-2 with TRBJ2-1; 8 nucleotides line up with TRBD2. CDR3 length: 16 residues. V was pared by 3 bases and J by 7 bases, with 11 bases of the junction left unmatched. Germline V gene data show CDR1 as SGHAT and CDR2 as FQNNGV.

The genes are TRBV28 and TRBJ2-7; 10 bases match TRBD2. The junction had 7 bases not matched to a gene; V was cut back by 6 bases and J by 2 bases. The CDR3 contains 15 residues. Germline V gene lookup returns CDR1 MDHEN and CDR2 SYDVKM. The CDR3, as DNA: TGTGCCAGCAGCCCCTCCGGGACTAGCGCCTACGAGCAGTACTTC. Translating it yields CASSPSGTSAYEQYF.

CDR3 in amino acids: CASSLFSQPQHF. For the CDR3, the DNA is TGTGCCAGTAGCCTGTTCTCCCAGCCCCAGCATTTT. V is TRBV19 and J is TRBJ1-5; D unresolved. V lost 6 bases and J 7 bases, leaving 10 bases between the germline ends. Germline loops: CDR1 LNHDA, CDR2 SQIVND (reference sequence). This CDR3 contains 12 residues.

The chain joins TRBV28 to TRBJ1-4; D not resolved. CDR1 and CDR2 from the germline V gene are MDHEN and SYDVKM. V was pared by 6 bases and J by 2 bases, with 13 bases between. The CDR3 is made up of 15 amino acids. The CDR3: CASRQLGSTNEKLFF. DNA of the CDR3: TGTGCCAGCAGGCAACTGGGGAGTACTAATGAAAAACTGTTTTTT.

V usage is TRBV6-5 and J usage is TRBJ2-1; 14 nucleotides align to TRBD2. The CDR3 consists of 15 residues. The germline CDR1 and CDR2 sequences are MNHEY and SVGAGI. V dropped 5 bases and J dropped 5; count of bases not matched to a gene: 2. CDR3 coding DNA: TGTGCCAGCAGTCCGGGACTAGCGGGAGACAATGAGCAGTTCTTC. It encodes CASSPGLAGDNEQFF.

The CDR3 loop is CASSLMSPPSTDTQYF. The CDR3 region has the DNA TGTGCCAGCAGCTTGATGTCCCCTCCAAGCACAGATACGCAGTATTTT. The chain is built from TRBV27 and TRBJ2-3, with no clear D. From germline, CDR1 is MNHEY and CDR2 SMNVEV (reference sequence). The CDR3 has 16 residues. V was pared by 6 bases and J by 0 bases, with 16 bases between.

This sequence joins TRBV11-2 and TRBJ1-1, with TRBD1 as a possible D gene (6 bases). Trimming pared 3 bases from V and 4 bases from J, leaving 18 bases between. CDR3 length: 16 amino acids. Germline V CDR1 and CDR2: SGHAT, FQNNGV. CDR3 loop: CASSLSFRGRGTEAFF. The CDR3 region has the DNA TGTGCCAGCAGCTTGTCCTTCAGGGGTAGAGGCACTGAAGCTTTCTTT.

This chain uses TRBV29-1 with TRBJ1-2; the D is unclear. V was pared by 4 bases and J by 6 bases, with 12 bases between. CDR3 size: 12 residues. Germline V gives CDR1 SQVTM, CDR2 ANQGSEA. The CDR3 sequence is CSVVVGQNGYTF. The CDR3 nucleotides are TGCAGCGTTGTCGTAGGGCAGAATGGCTACACCTTC.

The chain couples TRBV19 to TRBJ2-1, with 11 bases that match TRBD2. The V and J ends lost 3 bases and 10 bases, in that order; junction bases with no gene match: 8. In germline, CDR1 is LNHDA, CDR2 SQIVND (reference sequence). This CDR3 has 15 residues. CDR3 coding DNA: TGTGCCAGTAGTATCATAGCGGGGGGGTTGAAGGAGCAGTTCTTC. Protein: CASSIIAGGLKEQFF. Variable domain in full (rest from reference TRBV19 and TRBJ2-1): DGGITQSPKYLFRKEGQNVTLSCEQNLNHDAMYWYRQDPGQGLRLIYYSQIVNDFQKGDIAEGYSVSREKKESFPLTVTSAQKNPTAFYLCASSIIAGGLKEQFFGPGTRLTVL.

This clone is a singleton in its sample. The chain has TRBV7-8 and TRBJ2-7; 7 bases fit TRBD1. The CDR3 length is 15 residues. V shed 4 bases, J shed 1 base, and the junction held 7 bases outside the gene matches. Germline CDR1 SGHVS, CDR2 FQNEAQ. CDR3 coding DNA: TGTGCCAGCAGCTATCGGGACAGAGGATCCTACGAGCAGTACTTC. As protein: CASSYRDRGSYEQYF.